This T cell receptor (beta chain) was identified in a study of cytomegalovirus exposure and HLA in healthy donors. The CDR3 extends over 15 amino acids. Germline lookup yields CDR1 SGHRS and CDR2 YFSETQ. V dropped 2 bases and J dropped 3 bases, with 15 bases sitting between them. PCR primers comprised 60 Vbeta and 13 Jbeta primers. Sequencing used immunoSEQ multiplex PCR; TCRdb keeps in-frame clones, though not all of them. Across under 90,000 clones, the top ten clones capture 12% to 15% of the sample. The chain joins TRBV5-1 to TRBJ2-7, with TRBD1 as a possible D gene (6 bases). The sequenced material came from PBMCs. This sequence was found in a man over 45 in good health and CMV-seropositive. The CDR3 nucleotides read TGCGCCAGCAGCTTCTACCAGGGGACGGGCTACGAGCAGTACTTC. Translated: CASSFYQGTGYEQYF.